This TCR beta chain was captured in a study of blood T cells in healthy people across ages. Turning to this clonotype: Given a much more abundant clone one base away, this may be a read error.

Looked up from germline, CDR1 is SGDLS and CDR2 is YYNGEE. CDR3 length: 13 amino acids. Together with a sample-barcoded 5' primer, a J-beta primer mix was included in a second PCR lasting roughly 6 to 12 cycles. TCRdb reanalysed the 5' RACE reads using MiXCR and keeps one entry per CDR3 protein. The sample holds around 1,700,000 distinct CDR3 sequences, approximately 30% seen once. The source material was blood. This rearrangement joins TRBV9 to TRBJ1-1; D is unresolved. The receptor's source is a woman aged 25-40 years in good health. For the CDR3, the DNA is TGTGCCAGCGGCGTAGTAGGGAACACTGAAGCTTTCTTT. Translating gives CASGVVGNTEAFF.